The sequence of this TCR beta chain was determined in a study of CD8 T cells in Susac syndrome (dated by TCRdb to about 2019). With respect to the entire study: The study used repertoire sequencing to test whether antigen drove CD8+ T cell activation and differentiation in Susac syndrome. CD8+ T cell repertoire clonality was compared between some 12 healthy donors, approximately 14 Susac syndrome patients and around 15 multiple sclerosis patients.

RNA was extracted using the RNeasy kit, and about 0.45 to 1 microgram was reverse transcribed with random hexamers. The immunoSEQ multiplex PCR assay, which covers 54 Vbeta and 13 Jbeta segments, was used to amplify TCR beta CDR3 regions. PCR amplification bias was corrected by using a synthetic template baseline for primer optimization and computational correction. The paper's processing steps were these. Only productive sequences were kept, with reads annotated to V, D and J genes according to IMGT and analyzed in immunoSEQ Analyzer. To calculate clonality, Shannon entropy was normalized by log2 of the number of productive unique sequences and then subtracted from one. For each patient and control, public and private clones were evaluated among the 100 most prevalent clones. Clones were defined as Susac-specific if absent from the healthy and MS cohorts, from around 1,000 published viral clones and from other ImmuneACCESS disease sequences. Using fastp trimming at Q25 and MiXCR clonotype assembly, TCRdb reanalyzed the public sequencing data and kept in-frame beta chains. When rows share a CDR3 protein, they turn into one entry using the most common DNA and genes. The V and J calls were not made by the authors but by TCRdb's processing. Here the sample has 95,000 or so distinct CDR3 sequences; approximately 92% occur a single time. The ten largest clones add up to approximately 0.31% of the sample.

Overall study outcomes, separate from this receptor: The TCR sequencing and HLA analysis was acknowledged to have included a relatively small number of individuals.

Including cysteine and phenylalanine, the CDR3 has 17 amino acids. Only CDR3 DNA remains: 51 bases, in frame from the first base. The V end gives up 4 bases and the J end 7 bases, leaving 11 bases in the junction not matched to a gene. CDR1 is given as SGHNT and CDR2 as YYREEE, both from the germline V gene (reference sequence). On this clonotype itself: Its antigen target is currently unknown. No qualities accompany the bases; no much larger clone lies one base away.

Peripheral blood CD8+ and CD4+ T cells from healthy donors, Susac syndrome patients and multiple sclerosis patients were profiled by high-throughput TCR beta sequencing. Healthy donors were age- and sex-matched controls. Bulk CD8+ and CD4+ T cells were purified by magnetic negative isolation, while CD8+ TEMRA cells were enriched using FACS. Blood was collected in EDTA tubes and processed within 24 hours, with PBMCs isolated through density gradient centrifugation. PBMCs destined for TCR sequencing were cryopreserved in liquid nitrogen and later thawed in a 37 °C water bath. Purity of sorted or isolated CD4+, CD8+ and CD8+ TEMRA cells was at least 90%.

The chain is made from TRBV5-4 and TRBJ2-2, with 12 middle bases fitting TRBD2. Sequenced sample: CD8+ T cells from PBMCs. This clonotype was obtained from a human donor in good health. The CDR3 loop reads CASSPEASGGAIGELFF. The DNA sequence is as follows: TGTGCCAGCAGCCCGGAGGCTAGCGGGGGGGCAATCGGGGAGCTGTTTTTT.